The clone carrying this T cell receptor (beta chain) was seen a single time. The antigen remains undetermined. The data stem from a study of beta chain features in type 1 diabetes. Regarding the study as a whole: Significant though moderate, a shortening of TCRB CDR3s appeared in all four CD4+ subsets of Type 1 diabetes patients. Relative to healthy donors, patients appeared to have naive, central memory and Treg TCRB repertoires that were more similar.

Reverse transcribing all isolated RNA meant expressed TCRB transcripts were sequenced. Assay used: immunoSEQ multiplex PCR; TCRdb lists only in-frame clones, some missing. This sample has 310,000 or so clones, with 7% to 9% found just once. Germline V gene lookup returns CDR1 SGHTA and CDR2 FQGNSA. Trimming took 8 bases from V and 3 from J; bases not matched to a gene: 2. The CDR3 is 12 residues long. What was sequenced was central memory CD4+ T cells from blood. The chain links TRBV7-2 to TRBJ2-5; 8 bases match TRBD2. This sequence was found in a woman aged 18-29 years in good health. CDR3 amino acids: CASLGLEETQYF. The CDR3 DNA sequence: TGTGCCAGCCTGGGACTAGAAGAGACCCAGTACTTC.